Sequencing of this T cell receptor beta chain was carried out in a study of spatial heterogeneity in lung cancer. Overall study: Alpha-chain detections were consistently fewer than beta-chain detections among the sequences. General study findings and limits: It was found that expanded intratumoral alpha and beta TCR counts tracked tumor mutation counts. There was tracking of ubiquitous and regional nonsynonymous mutations by the respective counts of ubiquitous and regional expanded TCRs.

The CDR3 is made up of 17 amino acids. V was clipped by 0 bases and J by 6 bases, with 18 bases between them. The germline V gene encodes CDR1 LNHNV and CDR2 YYDKDF (reference sequence). This clonotype has ten or more counts. The antigen remains undetermined. Each CDR3 protein gets one entry after TCRdb re-called the 5' RACE reads with MiXCR. The table lists about 7,000 distinct CDR3 sequences, more than 10% of them singletons. Time point described: sample taken at primary tumor resection. Unsorted whole RNA samples from tumor, nontumor lung or frozen PBMC were sequenced. This receptor was obtained from a male donor with early-stage non-small cell lung cancer. The rearrangement links TRBV15 to TRBJ1-5; D perhaps matches TRBD1 (5 bases). The sequenced sample was lung tumor tissue, obtained at surgery. CDR3 region: CATSRDQRGKGIQPQHF. The DNA for the CDR3 is TGTGCCACCAGCAGAGATCAGCGGGGGAAGGGGATTCAGCCCCAGCATTTT.